Following are 28 T cell receptor beta chains from one sample sequenced in a study of Graves' ophthalmopathy and Graves' hyperthyroidism (dated by TCRdb to 2016 to 2019). Sequencing was performed on an Illumina HiSeq 2000. TCR beta CDR3 regions were amplified from RNA transcripts for repertoire sequencing. The first round was an RT-PCR using HTBI primers with the Qiagen OneStep RT-PCR kit, and this first round was followed by a second-round multiplex PCR, then size selection and purification. Clones were called with MiXCR by TCRdb after fastp trimmed the public reads at Q25, and only in-frame beta chains were retained. Duplicate CDR3 protein sequences are folded into a single record with the most common DNA and genes. For this sample the table gives approximately 210,000 distinct CDR3 sequences, of which approximately 28% were detected only once. 9.1% of the sample lies in the top ten. The sample consisted of peripheral blood. The receptor source for this set is a man aged 45-65 years with Graves' ophthalmopathy. Donor details come from another sample of the same person, matched by shared clones.

The CDR3 region has the DNA TGTGCCAGCAGCTCCGAGACAGGGCCGCATAATTCACCCCTCCACTTT. It encodes CASSSETGPHNSPLHF. The chain joins TRBV7-9 to TRBJ1-6, with 7 bases aligning to TRBD1. From germline, CDR1 is SEHNR and CDR2 FQNEAQ (reference sequence). The length of the CDR3 is 16 residues. Losses at the gene ends were 4 bases for V and 5 bases for J; bases not matched to a gene: 8.

This clonotype was found many times. This chain links TRBV19 with TRBJ2-7, with a tentative D call TRBD2 (6 bases). This CDR3 comprises 14 residues. The germline V and J ends were trimmed by 4 bases and 2 bases, with 12 bases remaining between them. From germline, CDR1 is LNHDA and CDR2 SQIVND (reference sequence). CDR3 in amino acids: CASSREGTAYEQYF. The CDR3 DNA sequence: TGTGCCAGTAGTAGAGAGGGGACTGCCTACGAGCAGTACTTC.

This clonotype was observed many times. The chain employs TRBV28 and TRBJ1-5, with 8 nucleotides matching TRBD1. The J segment lost 6 bases and the V segment lost 6 bases, leaving 7 bases of the junction unmatched. The CDR3 has 14 amino acids. CDR1 and CDR2 (germline): MDHEN, SYDVKM. CDR3 region: CASRQRQGFQPQHF. CDR3 nucleotide sequence: TGTGCCAGCAGACAAAGACAGGGGTTTCAGCCCCAGCATTTT.

This clonotype was counted at least ten times. The chain uses TRBV7-8 and TRBJ2-7, with D uncertain. CDR3 length: 15 amino acids. Trimming took 5 bases from V and 0 from J, leaving 14 bases between them. CDR1 is SGHVS, CDR2 FQNEAQ, per germline. CDR3 sequence reads: CASSRLRTGSYEQYF. As DNA, the CDR3 is TGTGCCAGCAGCCGACTCAGGACGGGCTCCTACGAGCAGTACTTC. Complete variable domain (other parts from reference TRBV7-8 and TRBJ2-7): GAGVSQSPRYKVAKRGQDVALRCDPISGHVSLFWYQQALGQGPEFLTYFQNEAQLDKSGLPSDRFFAERPEGSVSTLKIQRTQQEDSAVYLCASSRLRTGSYEQYFGPGTRLTVT.

The rearrangement links TRBV6-2 or TRBV6-3 to TRBJ2-7; no reliable D call. Germline CDR1 reads MNHEY; CDR2 reads SVGEGT. The CDR3 consists of 12 residues. Trimming removed 4 bases from V and 5 bases from J, with 9 bases in between. The CDR3 protein is CASSSPADEQYF. DNA for the CDR3: TGTGCCAGCAGTTCGCCAGCAGACGAGCAGTACTTC.

Concerning this clonotype: At one boundary the junction diverges from the germline segment, which might be a read error. The chain joins TRBV6-1 to TRBJ2-7, with D possibly TRBD1 on 7 matching bases. Germline loops: CDR1 MNHNS, CDR2 SASEGT. CDR3 length equals 15 residues. The CDR3 here is CASSEDGGGASEQYF. The CDR3 region has the DNA TGTGCCAGCAGCGAAGATGGAGGGGGCGCGTCCGAGCAGTACTTC.

The gene calls are TRBV6-2 or TRBV6-3 and TRBJ2-5; D possibly corresponds to TRBD1 (6 bases). The CDR3 loop spans 16 amino acids. From germline, CDR1 is MNHEY and CDR2 SVGEGT. The V end was cut by 4 bases, the J end by 5 bases, with 20 bases between. The DNA for the CDR3 is TGTGCCAGCAGTTCTCCGCCGGACAGCGCCCTGGAGACCCAGTACTTC. Translated: CASSSPPDSALETQYF.

The chain has TRBV10-3 and TRBJ1-2; D unresolved. This CDR3 contains 14 residues. Germline CDR1 reads ENHRY; CDR2 reads SYGVKD. In DNA, the CDR3 is TGTGCGAGTAGGAGGGATCCTAGTAACTATGGCTACACCTTC. The encoded protein is CASRRDPSNYGYTF.

This clonotype was seen at least ten times. The chain employs TRBV2 and TRBJ1-2; possibly TRBD1 for D (5 bases). Germline assignment: CDR1 SNHLY and CDR2 FYNNEI. The CDR3 extends over 15 amino acids. Trimming pared 7 bases from V and 6 bases from J, leaving 21 bases between. CDR3 nucleotides: TGTGCCAGCACCGAAAGCAGGGTAGGATATCATGGCTACACCTTC. It translates to CASTESRVGYHGYTF. The whole variable domain, remainder taken from reference TRBV2 and TRBJ1-2, is EPEVTQTPSHQVTQMGQEVILRCVPISNHLYFYWYRQILGQKVEFLVSFYNNEISEKSEIFDDQFSVERPDGSNFTLKIRSTKLEDSAMYFCASTESRVGYHGYTFGSGTRLTVV.

V usage is TRBV6-2 or TRBV6-3 and J usage is TRBJ2-5; no clear D gene. Trimming pared 0 bases from V and 4 bases from J, leaving 18 bases between. The CDR3 is 17 amino acids. The germline V gene has CDR1 MNHEY and CDR2 SVGEGT. CDR3 sequence reads: CASSYSVPQALGETQYF. The CDR3, as DNA: TGTGCCAGCAGTTACTCTGTCCCGCAGGCCCTCGGAGAGACCCAGTACTTC.

The V call is TRBV28, the J call TRBJ2-7, with D possibly matching TRBD2 (5 bases). CDR1 and CDR2 (germline): MDHEN, SYDVKM. V dropped 6 bases and J dropped 0 bases, with 18 bases sitting between them. CDR3 length: 16 residues. CDR3: CASRQIGGPLSYEQYF. The CDR3 region has the DNA TGTGCCAGCAGGCAGATAGGAGGACCACTCTCCTACGAGCAGTACTTC. Using reference TRBV28 and TRBJ2-7 for the parts outside the CDR3, the full variable domain is DVKVTQSSRYLVKRTGEKVFLECVQDMDHENMFWYRQDPGLGLRLIYFSYDVKMKEKGDIPEGYSVSREKKERFSLILESASTNQTSMYLCASRQIGGPLSYEQYFGPGTRLTVT.

This clonotype was observed at least ten times. The chain carries TRBV19 and TRBJ1-1; tentatively, D is TRBD1 (5 bases). V gave up 9 bases and J gave up 1 base, with 9 bases separating them. The CDR3 is made up of 12 amino acids. Germline lookup yields CDR1 LNHDA and CDR2 SQIVND (reference sequence). The CDR3 nucleotides are TGTGCCAGCAGGGCGAAGAACACTGAAGCTTTCTTT. Amino acid sequence: CASRAKNTEAFF.

This clonotype appeared many times. The chain recombines TRBV15 with TRBJ2-4, with D uncertain. The germline gives CDR1 LNHNV, CDR2 YYDKDF (reference sequence). CDR3 length equals 17 residues. V was clipped by 0 bases and J by 10 bases, with 22 bases between them. As DNA, the CDR3 is TGTGCCACCAGCAGAGATCGGTCCGAAGCTCAGATAGGGATTCAGTACTTC. It yields the protein CATSRDRSEAQIGIQYF. Based on the CDR3 plus reference TRBV15 and TRBJ2-4, the full variable domain is DAMVIQNPRYQVTQFGKPVTLSCSQTLNHNVMYWYQQKSSQAPKLLFHYYDKDFNNEADTPDNFQSRRPNTSFCFLDIRSPGLGDTAMYLCATSRDRSEAQIGIQYFGAGTRLSVL.

This clonotype showed up just once. This chain uses TRBV18 with TRBJ1-1, with TRBD1 as a possible D gene (5 bases). Deletions cut 2 bases from V and 6 bases from J, with 10 bases between. The length of the CDR3 is 13 residues. Germline CDR1 and CDR2: KGHSH and LQKENI. In nucleotides, the CDR3 is TGTGCCAGCTCACCAGGCAGGGAGTCTGAAGCTTTCTTT. As protein: CASSPGRESEAFF.

This clonotype was seen repeatedly, ten times or more. V usage is TRBV6-2 or TRBV6-3 and J usage is TRBJ2-7, with 8 bases identical to TRBD1. CDR1 is MNHEY and CDR2 is SVGEGT in the germline V gene. The CDR3 covers 13 residues. V was pared by 10 bases and J by 3 bases, with 8 bases of the junction left unmatched. For the CDR3, the DNA is TGTGCCACCTCGACAGGGGCGGGCTACGAGCAGTACTTC. Translation gives CATSTGAGYEQYF.

The V call is TRBV6-4, the J call TRBJ1-2; D is unresolved. The CDR3 runs 13 residues. Germline V CDR1 and CDR2: MRHNA, SNTAGT. V was cut by 3 bases and J by 4 bases, with 9 bases left in between. CDR3 DNA: TGTGCCAGCAGTGAAGCGCCAGGCTATGGCTACACCTTC. This gives the protein CASSEAPGYGYTF.

A word on this clonotype: Germline is not matched at one junction end, which may reflect a read error. The V and J genes are TRBV19 and TRBJ1-1; the D is unclear. The germline CDR1 and CDR2 sequences are LNHDA and SQIVND (reference sequence). The CDR3 spans 12 residues. The chain's CDR3 is CASSSWNSEAFF. The CDR3, as DNA: TGTGCCAGTAGTAGTTGGAACAGTGAAGCTTTCTTT.

This clonotype was detected many times. The chain links TRBV20-1 to TRBJ2-6; maybe TRBD1 (5 bases). Germline values: CDR1 DFQATT, CDR2 SNEGSKA (reference sequence). CDR3 size: 15 residues. Deletions cut 6 bases from V and 4 bases from J, with 16 bases between. Written as DNA, the CDR3 is TGCAGTGCGGCGGCAGGGCCTCTAGGGGCCAACGTCCTGACTTTC. Translation: CSAAAGPLGANVLTF.

Regarding this clonotype: A read error is possible here, since a much larger clone lies one base away. This chain's CDR3 is CSVDQSRGSGANVLTF. The CDR3 DNA sequence: TGCAGCGTTGACCAAAGCAGGGGGAGCGGGGCCAACGTCCTGACTTTC. The chain carries TRBV29-1 and TRBJ2-6, with 7 bases fitting TRBD1. This CDR3 is 16 amino acids long. V lost 3 bases, J lost 4 bases, and 9 bases stayed unmatched. Per the germline V gene, CDR1 is SQVTM and CDR2 is ANQGSEA.

This clonotype was recorded at least ten times. This chain uses TRBV6-1 with TRBJ2-7; 11 bases match TRBD2. The V segment lost 6 bases and the J segment 2 bases; nucleotides outside the gene matches: 3. The CDR3 is made up of 14 amino acids. Per the germline V gene, CDR1 is MNHNS and CDR2 is SASEGT. CDR3: CASRETSGTYEQYF. For the CDR3, the DNA is TGTGCCAGCAGGGAGACTAGCGGGACCTACGAGCAGTACTTC.

This clonotype was observed at least ten times. This chain connects TRBV4-2 to TRBJ2-3; the D call may be TRBD1 or TRBD2 (5 bases each). This CDR3 has 16 residues. Looked up from germline, CDR1 is LGHNA and CDR2 is YNFKEQ. With 0 bases removed from V and 4 bases from J, the gap between germline ends came to 14 bases. CDR3 amino acids: CASSQDQRRGADTQYF. The CDR3 DNA sequence: TGTGCCAGCAGCCAAGATCAACGGAGAGGGGCAGATACGCAGTATTTT.

This chain joins TRBV18 and TRBJ2-7, with D possibly being TRBD2 (5 bases). Germline V gene data show CDR1 as KGHSH and CDR2 as LQKENI. This CDR3 comprises 17 residues. V was shortened by 3 bases and J by 0 bases, with 18 bases between the two germline ends. The CDR3 loop is CASSPGLRTLSSYEQYF. CDR3 bases: TGTGCCAGCTCACCCGGCCTGAGGACTCTCAGCTCCTACGAGCAGTACTTC.

This clonotype was counted many times. This chain uses TRBV30 with TRBJ1-5; D might be TRBD1 (6 bases). The CDR3 is made up of 16 amino acids. Germline CDR1 GTSNPN, CDR2 SVGIG (reference sequence). V was pared by 2 bases and J by 0 bases, with 14 bases between. The CDR3 here is CAWSSNGQTSNQPQHF. CDR3 DNA sequence: TGTGCCTGGAGTTCTAATGGACAGACTAGCAATCAGCCCCAGCATTTT.

This sequence joins TRBV27 and TRBJ2-5; a possible D gene is TRBD1 (7 bases). The CDR3 contains 14 residues. CDR1 is MNHEY and CDR2 is SMNVEV in the germline V gene (reference sequence). V was trimmed by 6 bases and J by 5 bases, leaving 16 bases between them. The CDR3 bases are TGTGCCAGCAGACACCGCGGGACAGTCGAGACCCAGTACTTC. Its protein product is CASRHRGTVETQYF.

There are many counts of this clonotype. The J gene is TRBJ2-2, the V gene TRBV24-1; a possible D gene is TRBD1 (5 bases). CDR1 and CDR2 from the germline V gene are KGHDR and SFDVKD. The V and J ends lost 0 bases and 1 base respectively, with 5 bases between them. The CDR3 spans 15 residues. The CDR3 bases are TGTGCCACCAGTGATTTGGGACAGAACACCGGGGAGCTGTTTTTT. Amino acid sequence: CATSDLGQNTGELFF.

The chain couples TRBV6-2 or TRBV6-3 to TRBJ2-4; D not resolved. Germline loops: CDR1 MNHEY, CDR2 SVGEGT. Trimming removed 5 bases from V and 8 bases from J, with 13 bases in between. This CDR3 has 13 residues. The CDR3 DNA is TGTGCCAGCAGTGCCACTCGACGGGACATTCAGTACTTC. Its translation is CASSATRRDIQYF.

This clonotype was counted at least ten times. J is TRBJ2-5 and V is TRBV30; no clear D gene. The CDR3 has 11 residues. Germline assignment: CDR1 GTSNPN and CDR2 SVGIG (reference sequence). Deletions cut 4 bases from V and 9 bases from J, with 12 bases between. CDR3 loop: CAWTGPFSQYF. CDR3 nucleotides: TGTGCCTGGACCGGACCATTTTCCCAGTACTTC.

This clonotype has ten or more counts. A much larger clone differs from this one at a single base, so this may be a read error. The genes are TRBV6-1 and TRBJ2-7, with D unclear. Germline CDR1 is MNHNS and CDR2 is SASEGT. V was trimmed by 5 bases and J by 6 bases, leaving 20 bases between them. The length of the CDR3 is 15 residues. This CDR3 reads CASSPEGLPRCEQYF. The CDR3 nucleotides are TGTGCCAGCAGTCCCGAAGGCTTGCCGAGGTGCGAGCAGTACTTC.